This TCR beta chain is from a study of shared clonotypes between healthy human individuals. Trimming left V 7 bases short and J 4 bases short, with 17 bases between. This CDR3 is 15 amino acids long. Germline loops: CDR1 MGHDK, CDR2 SYGVNS. Some clones are missing from TCRdb's copy, which holds only in-frame ones; the method was immunoSEQ multiplex PCR. The table lists 85,000 to 100,000 clones, approximately 70% of them singletons. This chain uses TRBV25-1 with TRBJ2-1; D is tentatively TRBD1 or TRBD2 (5 bases each). The clonotype originates from a man aged 25 to 40 in good health. Input material: memory CD8+ T cells sorted from blood. Sample subset: CD45RO+ cells pooled with CCR7-negative TemRA cells. Written as DNA, the CDR3 is TGTGCCAGCAAAGGGCTCCAGGGAGCTTACAATGAGCAGTTCTTC. Residues: CASKGLQGAYNEQFF.